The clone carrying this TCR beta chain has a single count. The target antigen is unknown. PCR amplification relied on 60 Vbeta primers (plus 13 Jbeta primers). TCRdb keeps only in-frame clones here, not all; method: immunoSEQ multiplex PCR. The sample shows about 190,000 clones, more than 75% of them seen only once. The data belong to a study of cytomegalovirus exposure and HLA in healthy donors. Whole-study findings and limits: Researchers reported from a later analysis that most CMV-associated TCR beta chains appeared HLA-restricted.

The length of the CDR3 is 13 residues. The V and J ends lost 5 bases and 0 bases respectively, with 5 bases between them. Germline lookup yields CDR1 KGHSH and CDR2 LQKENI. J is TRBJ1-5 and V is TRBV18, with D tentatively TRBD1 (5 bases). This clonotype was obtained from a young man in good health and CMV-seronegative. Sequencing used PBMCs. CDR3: CASSRGSNQPQHF. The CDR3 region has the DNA TGTGCCAGCTCAAGGGGTAGCAATCAGCCCCAGCATTTT.